A single sample gave rise to the 32 T cell receptor beta chains below, sequenced in a study of naive and memory T cell subsets (dated by TCRdb to 2016 to 2017). Library construction relied on UMI-ligation and nested PCR. Sequencing was performed on an Illumina MiSeq. The beta constant-region primer consisted of an equimolar mixture of two oligonucleotides that together covered TRBC1 and TRBC2. The public reads were quality trimmed at Q25 with fastp and then assembled into clones with MiXCR by TCRdb, keeping productive beta chains. Identical CDR3 protein sequences are pooled into one entry, listed with their most common genes and DNA. In this sample the table shows about 85,000 distinct CDR3 sequences, around 13% of which occur a single time. The ten largest clones add up to roughly 0.84% of the sample. The sample comprised central memory CD4+ T cells from blood. According to the study, the label for this sample's cell subset or site signals: central memory, CD45RA- CD27+. The origin of the receptors is a human donor in good health.

At least ten counts were recorded for this clonotype. The genes are TRBV7-2 and TRBJ2-7; the D gene could be TRBD1 or TRBD2 (6 bases each). Trimming removed 4 bases from V and 4 bases from J, with 14 bases in between. Germline values: CDR1 SGHTA, CDR2 FQGNSA. The length of the CDR3 is 14 residues. As DNA, the CDR3 is TGTGCCAGCAGCTCGCACGGGGGCTGGTACGAGCAGTACTTC. Amino acid sequence: CASSSHGGWYEQYF.

This clonotype was detected ten times or more. The chain has TRBV7-2 and TRBJ2-7; D gene ambiguous. Per the germline V gene, CDR1 is SGHTA and CDR2 is FQGNSA. The CDR3 runs 15 residues. V lost 4 bases and J 3 bases, leaving 16 bases between the germline ends. The CDR3 region is CASSSGTFPRYEQYF. In nucleotides, the CDR3 is TGTGCCAGCAGCTCCGGAACATTCCCACGCTACGAGCAGTACTTC.

This clonotype was counted at least ten times. V is TRBV5-1 and J is TRBJ2-3; D unclear. From germline, CDR1 is SGHRS and CDR2 YFSETQ. V shed 3 bases and J shed 1 base, with 6 bases lying between them. The CDR3 extends over 13 amino acids. DNA for the CDR3: TGCGCCAGCAGCTCCGGGCGCACAGATACGCAGTATTTT. Amino acids: CASSSGRTDTQYF.

The chain uses TRBV19 and TRBJ2-3; D perhaps matches TRBD1 (5 bases). CDR3 size: 14 residues. Per the germline V gene, CDR1 is LNHDA and CDR2 is SQIVND (reference sequence). V lost 4 bases and J 2 bases, leaving 10 bases between the germline ends. CDR3 nucleotide sequence: TGTGCCAGTAGTAACCAGGGCTACACAGATACGCAGTATTTT. As protein: CASSNQGYTDTQYF.

This clonotype was found a few times. The V gene is TRBV20-1, the J gene TRBJ1-5, with D unclear. The CDR3 has 13 amino acids. V gave up 5 bases and J gave up 7 bases, with 15 bases separating them. Per the germline V gene, CDR1 is DFQATT and CDR2 is SNEGSKA (reference sequence). The CDR3 DNA reads as TGCAGTGCTCGCGCGGACCTGAGGCAGCCCCAGCATTTT. Residues: CSARADLRQPQHF.

This clonotype has only a few counts. The rearrangement uses TRBV27 and TRBJ1-1; D is unclear. The CDR3 has 16 residues. The V gene's germline CDR1 is MNHEY and CDR2 SMNVEV (reference sequence). V was cut by 4 bases and J by 4 bases, with 19 bases left in between. The CDR3 loop reads CASSSRRIRLGTEAFF. CDR3 nucleotides: TGTGCCAGCAGTTCGAGAAGAATAAGACTGGGCACTGAAGCTTTCTTT.

In this sample, this clonotype turned up a few times. The chain joins TRBV5-1 to TRBJ1-3; D remains unclear. The CDR3 length is 13 residues. Per germline, CDR1 SGHRS and CDR2 YFSETQ. V lost 2 bases to trimming and J lost 4 bases, with 7 bases between them. The CDR3 here is CASSFKEGNTIYF. CDR3 nucleotides: TGCGCCAGCAGCTTTAAGGAAGGAAACACCATATATTTT. Full variable domain (rest looked up from reference TRBV5-1 and TRBJ1-3): KAGVTQTPRYLIKTRGQQVTLSCSPISGHRSVSWYQQTPGQGLQFLFEYFSETQRNKGNFPGRFSGRQFSNSRSEMNVSTLELGDSALYLCASSFKEGNTIYFGEGSWLTVV.

The V call is TRBV20-1, the J call TRBJ1-5, with D maybe TRBD1 (6 bases). CDR1 and CDR2 from the germline V gene are DFQATT and SNEGSKA (reference sequence). V was cut by 7 bases and J by 1 base, with 11 bases left in between. This CDR3 is 13 amino acids long. The CDR3 sequence is CSVTQGSNQPQHF. CDR3 in DNA: TGCAGTGTTACCCAGGGGAGCAATCAGCCCCAGCATTTT.

This clonotype was seen repeatedly, ten times or more. The chain recombines TRBV28 with TRBJ2-5, with 13 bases that match TRBD2. CDR1 and CDR2 (germline): MDHEN, SYDVKM. The ends lost 1 base at V and 4 bases at J; junction bases unmatched: 9. This CDR3 has 18 residues. The CDR3 loop reads CASSLFLRLAGGRETQYF. The CDR3 DNA sequence: TGTGCCAGCAGTTTATTCCTCAGACTAGCGGGAGGTAGAGAGACCCAGTACTTC.

This chain links TRBV4-1 with TRBJ1-3; TRBD1 matches 7 bases. The CDR3 sequence is 16 residues long. V lost 2 bases, J lost 4 bases, and 8 bases stayed unmatched. Germline CDR1 MGHRA, CDR2 YSYEKL. The CDR3 bases are TGCGCCAGCAGCCAAAAAGACAGGGTAACGGGAAACACCATATATTTT. As protein: CASSQKDRVTGNTIYF.

This clonotype was counted ten times or more. The chain uses TRBV28 and TRBJ2-7, with a tentative D call TRBD2 (6 bases). Trimming took 3 bases from V and 3 from J, leaving 12 bases between them. The CDR3 covers 14 residues. Germline assignment: CDR1 MDHEN and CDR2 SYDVKM. Here the CDR3 reads CASSFGGTLYEQYF. The CDR3 bases are TGTGCCAGCAGTTTTGGGGGGACCCTCTACGAGCAGTACTTC.

CDR3 loop: CASSLDRATEAFF. CDR3 nucleotides: TGTGCCAGCAGCTTAGACCGGGCCACTGAAGCTTTCTTT. V usage is TRBV7-8 and J usage is TRBJ1-1; D not resolved. This CDR3 spans 13 amino acids. Germline CDR1 reads SGHVS; CDR2 reads FQNEAQ. Trimming took off 1 base at V and 4 bases at J, with 7 bases between the two ends.

This clonotype was detected only a few times. This rearrangement joins TRBV5-4 to TRBJ2-1; D unclear. Germline values: CDR1 SGHNT, CDR2 YYREEE (reference sequence). The length of the CDR3 is 14 residues. The germline V and J ends were trimmed by 2 bases and 0 bases, with 6 bases remaining between them. The CDR3 sequence: CASSLGVSYNEQFF. CDR3 sequence (DNA): TGTGCCAGCAGCTTAGGAGTCTCCTACAATGAGCAGTTCTTC.

This chain joins TRBV20-1 and TRBJ2-5, with D possibly being TRBD1 (6 bases). Trimming took 6 bases from V and 4 from J, leaving 21 bases between them. Germline V lookup: CDR1 DFQATT, CDR2 SNEGSKA (reference sequence). The CDR3 is 15 amino acids. CDR3 sequence (DNA): TGCAGTGCCCTCAGGGGTACCAAACCCCCAGAGACCCAGTACTTC. Amino acid sequence: CSALRGTKPPETQYF.

This clonotype was counted between two and nine times. The chain recombines TRBV6-2 or TRBV6-3 with TRBJ2-1; TRBD1 agrees at 8 bases. Per germline, CDR1 MNHEY and CDR2 SVGEGT. This CDR3 comprises 15 residues. V gave up 7 bases and J gave up 2 bases; unmatched junction bases: 7. The CDR3 is CASKGTGKTYNEQFF. The CDR3 nucleotides read TGTGCCAGCAAAGGGACAGGCAAAACCTACAATGAGCAGTTCTTC.

This clonotype was found many times. The V gene is TRBV5-4, the J gene TRBJ2-3; TRBD2 matches 8 bases. Germline V gives CDR1 SGHNT, CDR2 YYREEE (reference sequence). The trim removed 3 bases at V and 3 bases at J, leaving 3 bases unmatched. The CDR3 covers 14 residues. The CDR3: CASSSGGVTDTQYF. The CDR3 region has the DNA TGTGCCAGCAGCTCGGGAGGGGTGACAGATACGCAGTATTTT.

This clonotype was counted many times. The V gene is TRBV3-1, the J gene TRBJ2-7; D gene unclear. This CDR3 contains 13 residues. The V gene lost 1 base and the J gene lost 4 bases, with 8 bases spanning the gap. Looked up from germline, CDR1 is LGHDT and CDR2 is YNNKEL (reference sequence). The DNA of the CDR3 is TGTGCCAGCAGCCAAGCGATCCCTTACGAGCAGTACTTC. The encoded protein is CASSQAIPYEQYF.

At least ten counts were recorded for this clonotype. V is TRBV6-2 or TRBV6-3 and J is TRBJ2-1, with 8 nucleotides matching TRBD2. Germline CDR1 MNHEY, CDR2 SVGEGT. J gave up 4 bases and V 7 bases, and 9 bases lay outside the gene matches. The CDR3 consists of 15 residues. The CDR3 region is CASKTGGERYNEQFF. For the CDR3, the DNA is TGTGCCAGCAAAACGGGGGGGGAGAGGTACAATGAGCAGTTCTTC.

In its sample, this clonotype was seen many times. This rearrangement joins TRBV4-1 to TRBJ2-6; TRBD2 aligns across 8 bases. Germline V CDR1 and CDR2: MGHRA, YSYEKL. The CDR3 sequence is 14 residues long. The V segment lost 8 bases and the J segment 2 bases; nucleotides outside the gene matches: 2. The CDR3 bases are TGCGCCAGCCGAGCGGGAGCTGGGGCCAACGTCCTGACTTTC. Residues: CASRAGAGANVLTF.

This clonotype was detected many times. The chain links TRBV7-2 to TRBJ2-1; no firm D call. Deletions cut 1 base from V and 9 bases from J, with 7 bases between. The CDR3 consists of 12 residues. Germline CDR1 SGHTA, CDR2 FQGNSA. The CDR3 nucleotides read TGTGCCAGCAGCTTAGACGGAGCTGAGCAGTTCTTC. Amino acid sequence: CASSLDGAEQFF.

The V and J genes are TRBV6-2 or TRBV6-3 and TRBJ2-3; D gene unclear. Per the germline V gene, CDR1 is MNHEY and CDR2 is SVGEGT. V dropped 7 bases and J dropped 0 bases, with 11 bases sitting between them. CDR3 length: 14 residues. CDR3 bases: TGTGCCAGCAAGAGCTCGTGTAGCACAGATACGCAGTATTTT. This gives the protein CASKSSCSTDTQYF.

This clonotype occurred many times. The chain joins TRBV7-2 to TRBJ2-5; perhaps TRBD1 as D (6 bases). This CDR3 spans 16 amino acids. Per the germline V gene, CDR1 is SGHTA and CDR2 is FQGNSA. The germline V and J ends were trimmed by 0 bases and 7 bases, with 18 bases remaining between them. The DNA of the CDR3 is TGTGCCAGCAGCTTAGCCCCACAGGGAGAAAGGGCGACCCAGTACTTC. Translation: CASSLAPQGERATQYF.

This clonotype was counted at least ten times. The chain uses TRBV20-1 and TRBJ2-4; 9 bases align to TRBD2. The CDR3 runs 13 residues. V was pared by 3 bases and J by 7 bases, with 4 bases of the junction left unmatched. Germline lookup yields CDR1 DFQATT and CDR2 SNEGSKA (reference sequence). The chain's CDR3 is CSASPGLANIQYF. The CDR3 nucleotides are TGCAGTGCTAGCCCTGGACTAGCGAACATTCAGTACTTC.

Only a few counts were recorded for this clonotype. J is TRBJ2-2 and V is TRBV10-3, with 9 bases identical to TRBD1. The V gene end was trimmed by 7 bases and the J gene end by 6 bases; junction bases not matched to a gene: 9. This CDR3 region has 15 residues. CDR1 and CDR2 (germline): ENHRY, SYGVKD. DNA of the CDR3: TGTGCCATCACGCGGGGACAGGGTGTCTCCGGGGAGCTGTTTTTT. Its translation: CAITRGQGVSGELFF.

For the CDR3, the DNA is TGCAGTGCCACCCGACAGGGTGTCTACACCTTC. The encoded protein is CSATRQGVYTF. The V and J genes are TRBV20-1 and TRBJ1-2; 7 bases line up with TRBD1. Germline trimming cut 6 bases from V and 10 bases from J; bases unmatched to any gene: 8. The CDR3 sequence is 11 residues long. CDR1 DFQATT and CDR2 SNEGSKA come from the germline V gene (reference sequence).

This clonotype was seen more than once but under ten times. The rearrangement links TRBV25-1 to TRBJ2-7; TRBD2 matches 9 bases. V trimming: 3 bases; J trimming: 2 bases; junction bases outside the gene matches: 11. Germline assignment: CDR1 MGHDK and CDR2 SYGVNS. The CDR3 spans 17 residues. The CDR3 DNA reads TGTGCCAGCAGTGAGGGACTAGCCCCAATTGCGACCTACGAGCAGTACTTC. It is translated as CASSEGLAPIATYEQYF.

This clonotype was found many times. V is TRBV12-3 or TRBV12-4 and J is TRBJ2-5; perhaps TRBD1 as D (5 bases). CDR3 length: 14 amino acids. V lost 5 bases to trimming and J lost 5 bases, with 15 bases between them. The CDR3 DNA reads TGTGCCAGCAGTCACAGCACCCAGGGTGAGACCCAGTACTTC. Amino acids: CASSHSTQGETQYF.

The rearrangement joins TRBV7-8 to TRBJ2-7; tentative D call: TRBD1 (5 bases). Trimming pared 6 bases from V and 6 bases from J, leaving 15 bases between. The CDR3 runs to 13 residues. Germline V gene sequence: CDR1 SGHVS, CDR2 FQNEAQ. The CDR3 bases are TGTGCCAGCAGGTCCCAGGGCATGGGCGAGCAGTACTTC. Amino acid sequence: CASRSQGMGEQYF.

Many counts were recorded for this clonotype. The J gene is TRBJ2-1, the V gene TRBV5-4; D uncertain. V dropped 2 bases and J dropped 8 bases, with 8 bases sitting between them. In germline, CDR1 is SGHNT, CDR2 YYREEE (reference sequence). The CDR3 is made up of 12 amino acids. The CDR3 coding sequence is TGTGCCAGCAGCTTCGGGCGCGATGAGCAGTTCTTC. Translated, it gives CASSFGRDEQFF.

This clonotype was seen only a few times. The CDR3 is CASGGNTGELFF. CDR3 nucleotide sequence: TGTGCCAGCGGGGGTAACACCGGGGAGCTGTTTTTT. This chain uses TRBV6-5 with TRBJ2-2; TRBD1 or TRBD2 may be the D gene (5 bases each). The V gene lost 8 bases and the J gene lost 2 bases, with 6 bases spanning the gap. The CDR3 has 12 amino acids. Germline V gene lookup returns CDR1 MNHEY and CDR2 SVGAGI.

As to this clonotype: Since a much larger clone is just one base distant, this may be a read error. The chain has TRBV29-1 and TRBJ2-3; 8 bases agree with TRBD1. CDR3 length equals 14 residues. V was pared by 4 bases and J by 0 bases, with 3 bases of the junction left unmatched. The germline V gene has CDR1 SQVTM and CDR2 ANQGSEA. The chain's CDR3 is CSVGQGCSTDTQYF. For the CDR3, the DNA is TGCAGCGTTGGACAGGGGTGCAGCACAGATACGCAGTATTTT.

The CDR3 region has the DNA TGTGCCAGCAGTGAAGAGGGGGGGCGGACCACAGATACGCAGTATTTT. Translation: CASSEEGGRTTDTQYF. This rearrangement joins TRBV6-1 to TRBJ2-3; weak D call: TRBD2 (7 bases). In germline, CDR1 is MNHNS, CDR2 SASEGT. The CDR3 runs to 16 residues. Between the trimmed V and J ends, which lost 1 base and 2 bases, there was a span of 13 bases.